A selection of T cell receptor beta chains follows, all from one sample in a study of blood T cell repertoires in COVID-19. The protocol was immunoSEQ multiplex PCR, while the TCRdb copy is restricted to in-frame clones and leaves out a portion. Of more than 75,000 clones in the sample, 85% to 90% are singletons; the top ten hold around 4.8%. The sample was peripheral blood. These receptors all come from a woman of 80 years or more with acute or convalescent COVID-19. Each CDR3 is given with its conserved first and last residue. The D gene is left open where the match is weak. A clone size is listed for some rows: how often the clone was seen (once, few, many), or a class if it is expanded.

clone_size: few; v_call: TRBV3-1/TRBV3-2; d_call: NA; j_call: TRBJ2-3; cdr3_aa: CASSPPLEDTQYF; cdr3_nt: TGTGCCAGCAGCCCCCCCCTTGAGGATACGCAGTATTTT
clone_size: NA; v_call: TRBV9; d_call: NA; j_call: TRBJ2-7; cdr3_aa: CASSLGGDSSYEQYF; cdr3_nt: TGTGCCAGCAGCCTAGGGGGGGACTCCTCCTACGAGCAGTACTTC
clone_size: few; v_call: TRBV10-3; d_call: TRBD1; j_call: TRBJ2-3; cdr3_aa: CAISESRGTGVHSDTQYF; cdr3_nt: TGTGCCATCAGTGAGTCGAGAGGGACAGGGGTACACTCAGATACGCAGTATTTT
clone_size: NA; v_call: TRBV5-1; d_call: TRBD1; j_call: TRBJ1-6; cdr3_aa: CASSLGGQGNSPLHF; cdr3_nt: TGCGCCAGCAGCTTGGGGGGACAGGGAAATTCACCCCTCCACTTT
clone_size: NA; v_call: TRBV7-2; d_call: NA; j_call: TRBJ1-3; cdr3_aa: CASSLPNGFSGNTIYF; cdr3_nt: TGTGCCAGCAGCTTACCAAACGGTTTCTCTGGAAACACCATATATTTT
clone_size: NA; v_call: TRBV3-1/TRBV3-2; d_call: NA; j_call: TRBJ1-1; cdr3_aa: CASSRGGTEAFF; cdr3_nt: TGTGCCAGCAGTCGGGGTGGCACTGAAGCTTTCTTT
clone_size: NA; v_call: TRBV5-1; d_call: TRBD1; j_call: TRBJ2-1; cdr3_aa: CASSFLTGKGNEQFF; cdr3_nt: TGCGCCAGCAGCTTCTTGACAGGGAAAGGGAATGAGCAGTTCTTC
clone_size: NA; v_call: TRBV4-1; d_call: NA; j_call: TRBJ1-4; cdr3_aa: CASSRPTVGGEKLFF; cdr3_nt: TGCGCCAGCAGCCGACCGACAGTGGGAGGTGAAAAACTGTTTTTT
clone_size: NA; v_call: TRBV30; d_call: NA; j_call: TRBJ2-7; cdr3_aa: CAWSLPHEQYF; cdr3_nt: TGTGCCTGGAGTCTCCCCCACGAGCAGTACTTC
clone_size: NA; v_call: TRBV19; d_call: TRBD1; j_call: TRBJ2-1; cdr3_aa: CASSAPGQVSSYNEQFF; cdr3_nt: TGTGCCAGTAGTGCCCCGGGACAGGTCAGCTCCTACAATGAGCAGTTCTTC
clone_size: NA; v_call: TRBV21-1; d_call: NA; j_call: TRBJ2-7; cdr3_aa: CASSVRDTQCEQYF; cdr3_nt: TGTGCCAGCAGCGTCCGGGACACCCAATGCGAGCAGTACTTC
clone_size: NA; v_call: TRBV5-5; d_call: NA; j_call: TRBJ1-2; cdr3_aa: CASSSQGNYGYTF; cdr3_nt: TGTGCCAGCAGCTCTCAGGGTAACTATGGCTACACCTTC
clone_size: NA; v_call: TRBV6-2/TRBV6-3; d_call: TRBD1; j_call: TRBJ1-2; cdr3_aa: CASSYAAGGSYGYTF; cdr3_nt: TGTGCCAGCAGTTACGCGGCAGGGGGCAGCTATGGCTACACCTTC